The clone carrying this TCR beta chain was recorded a few times. The data derive from a study of PD-1 blockade in classical Hodgkin lymphoma. Time point given: newly diagnosed, previously untreated cHL patient sample. Purified CD4+ T cells were obtained from thawed PBMCs through magnetic negative selection. Untreated, newly diagnosed classical Hodgkin lymphoma PBMCs were comparators. TCRdb's table, derived via immunoSEQ multiplex PCR, lists solely in-frame clones and lacks some. The sample has 20,000 to 25,000 clones; 89% are singletons. Germline CDR1 LGHNT, CDR2 FRNRAP. The CDR3 runs 10 residues. V lost 5 bases and J lost 2, with 0 bases in between.

This receptor was taken from a human donor with classical Hodgkin lymphoma. The V call is TRBV12-5, the J call TRBJ1-2; the D is unclear. The sample was CD4+ T cells from blood. The CDR3 protein is CASGNYGYTF. The CDR3 DNA is TGTGCTAGTGGTAACTATGGCTACACCTTC.